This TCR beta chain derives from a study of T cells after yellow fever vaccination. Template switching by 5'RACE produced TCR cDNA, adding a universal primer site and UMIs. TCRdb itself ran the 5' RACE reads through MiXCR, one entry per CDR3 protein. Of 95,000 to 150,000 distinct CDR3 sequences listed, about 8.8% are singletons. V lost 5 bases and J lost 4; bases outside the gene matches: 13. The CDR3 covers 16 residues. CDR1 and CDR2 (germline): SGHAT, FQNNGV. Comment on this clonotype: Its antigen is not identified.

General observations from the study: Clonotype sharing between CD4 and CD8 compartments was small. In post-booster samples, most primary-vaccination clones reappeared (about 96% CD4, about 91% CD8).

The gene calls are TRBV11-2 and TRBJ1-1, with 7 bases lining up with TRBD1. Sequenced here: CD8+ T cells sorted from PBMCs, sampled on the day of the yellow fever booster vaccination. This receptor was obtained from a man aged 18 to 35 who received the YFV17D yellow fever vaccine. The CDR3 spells CASSGLQDRVGTEAFF. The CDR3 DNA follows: TGTGCCAGCAGCGGATTACAAGACAGGGTTGGCACTGAAGCTTTCTTT.